The clone carrying this T cell receptor beta chain came up a few times. Antigen: not known. From RNA transcripts, TCR beta CDR3 regions were amplified. The study used the HTBI primer set for a first-round RT-PCR of the TCR CDR3. Each CDR3 protein gets one entry after TCRdb re-called the multiplex PCR reads with MiXCR. The sample has about 740,000 distinct CDR3 sequences; about 14% are singletons. Across 18 months, stable Graves' hyperthyroidism was marked by no progression to ophthalmopathy. The V end lost 7 bases, the J end lost 4 bases, and 17 bases lay between the germline ends. This CDR3 has 16 residues. The sample is drawn from a study of T cells in Graves' hyperthyroidism and ophthalmopathy. Findings and caveats of the study: Model output signaled ophthalmopathy a median roughly 6.1 months ahead of onset. Ophthalmopathy was told apart from stable hyperthyroidism by a 13 V-J model. Blood also contained most expanded thyroid clonotypes above 0.001.

Sequencing input: blood. The receptor comes from a woman aged 18-30 years with Graves' hyperthyroidism. The chain carries TRBV12-3 or TRBV12-4 and TRBJ2-6; D remains ambiguous. The CDR3 loop is CASTHLGLSGANVLTF. In DNA form, the CDR3 reads TGTGCCAGCACCCATCTGGGATTGTCCGGGGCCAACGTCCTGACTTTC.